This note documents a single T cell receptor (beta chain) sequence. The V gene lost 3 bases and the J gene lost 1 base, with 6 bases spanning the gap. Per the germline V gene, CDR1 is SGHAT and CDR2 is FQNNGV. The CDR3 is 13 amino acids. This entry belongs to a study of blood T cell repertoires in COVID-19. Looking at the study overall: There were acute and convalescent COVID-19 samples, and they came from the United States, Italy and Spain.

Which cohort a participant joined came from the clinical history participants gave. Recovered Cohort 3 donors showed two negative PCRs, clearance, or symptom resolution. The protocol was immunoSEQ multiplex PCR, while the TCRdb copy is restricted to in-frame clones and leaves out a portion. The table lists around 190,000 clones, 81% of them singletons. The receptor was derived from a man aged 40-55 years who had recovered from COVID-19. This chain uses TRBV11-2 with TRBJ1-1; no clear D gene. Sequencing was carried out using PBMCs or T cells enriched from blood (not recorded which). CDR3 coding DNA: TGTGCCAGCAGCTTCTATAAGAACACTGAAGCTTTCTTT. Protein: CASSFYKNTEAFF.